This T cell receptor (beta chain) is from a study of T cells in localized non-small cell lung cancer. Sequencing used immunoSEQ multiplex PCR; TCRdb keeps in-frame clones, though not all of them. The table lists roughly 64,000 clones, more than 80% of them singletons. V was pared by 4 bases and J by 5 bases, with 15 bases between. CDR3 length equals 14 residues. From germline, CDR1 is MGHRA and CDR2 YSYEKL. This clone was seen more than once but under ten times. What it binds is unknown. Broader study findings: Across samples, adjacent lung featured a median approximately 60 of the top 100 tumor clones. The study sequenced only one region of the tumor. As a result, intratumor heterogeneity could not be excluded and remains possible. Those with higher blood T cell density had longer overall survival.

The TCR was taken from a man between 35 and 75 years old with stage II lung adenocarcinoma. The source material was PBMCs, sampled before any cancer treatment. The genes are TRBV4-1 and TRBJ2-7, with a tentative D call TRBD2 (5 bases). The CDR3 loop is CASSRPGSNNEQYF. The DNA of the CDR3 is TGCGCCAGCAGCCGACCGGGATCTAACAACGAGCAGTACTTC.